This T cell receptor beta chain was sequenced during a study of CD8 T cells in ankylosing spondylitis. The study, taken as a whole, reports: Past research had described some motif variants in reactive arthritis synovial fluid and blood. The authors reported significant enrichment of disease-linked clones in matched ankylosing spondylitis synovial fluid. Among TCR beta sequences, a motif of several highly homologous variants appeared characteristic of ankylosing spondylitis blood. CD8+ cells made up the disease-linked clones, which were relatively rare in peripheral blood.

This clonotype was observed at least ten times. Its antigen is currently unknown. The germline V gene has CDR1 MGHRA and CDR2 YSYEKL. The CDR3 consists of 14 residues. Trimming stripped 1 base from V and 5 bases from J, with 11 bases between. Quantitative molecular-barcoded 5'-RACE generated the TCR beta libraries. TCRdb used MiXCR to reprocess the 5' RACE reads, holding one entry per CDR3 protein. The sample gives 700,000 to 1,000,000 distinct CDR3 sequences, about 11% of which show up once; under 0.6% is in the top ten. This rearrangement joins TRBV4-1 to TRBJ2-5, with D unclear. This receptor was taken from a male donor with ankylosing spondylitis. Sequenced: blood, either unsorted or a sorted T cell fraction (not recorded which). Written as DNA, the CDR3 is TGCGCCAGCAGCCAAGGACAATCTCAGGAGACCCAGTACTTC. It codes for CASSQGQSQETQYF.